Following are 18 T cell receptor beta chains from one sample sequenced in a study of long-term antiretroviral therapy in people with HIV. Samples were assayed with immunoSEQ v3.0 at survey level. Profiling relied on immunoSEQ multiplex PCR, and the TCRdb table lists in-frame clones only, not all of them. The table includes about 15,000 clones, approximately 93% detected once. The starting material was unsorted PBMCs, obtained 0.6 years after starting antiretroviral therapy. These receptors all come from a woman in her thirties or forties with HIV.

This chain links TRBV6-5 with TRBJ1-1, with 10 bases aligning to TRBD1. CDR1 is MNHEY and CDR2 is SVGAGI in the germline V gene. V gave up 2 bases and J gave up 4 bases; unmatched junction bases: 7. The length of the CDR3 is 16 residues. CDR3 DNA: TGTGCCAGCAGTTACGAGGGACAGGGGTTTAGCACTGAAGCTTTCTTT. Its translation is CASSYEGQGFSTEAFF.

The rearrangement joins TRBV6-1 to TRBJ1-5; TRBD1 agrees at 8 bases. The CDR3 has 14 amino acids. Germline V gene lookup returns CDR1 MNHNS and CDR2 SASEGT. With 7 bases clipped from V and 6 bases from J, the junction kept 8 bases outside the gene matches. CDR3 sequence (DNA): TGTGCCAGCATTCCCGACAGGGGTGGTCAGCCCCAGCATTTT. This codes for CASIPDRGGQPQHF.

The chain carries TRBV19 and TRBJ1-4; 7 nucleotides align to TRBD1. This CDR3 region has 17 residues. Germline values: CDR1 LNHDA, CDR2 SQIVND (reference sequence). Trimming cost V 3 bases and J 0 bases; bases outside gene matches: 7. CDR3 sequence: CASSIPTGQATNEKLFF. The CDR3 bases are TGTGCCAGTAGTATCCCGACAGGGCAAGCAACTAATGAAAAACTGTTTTTT.

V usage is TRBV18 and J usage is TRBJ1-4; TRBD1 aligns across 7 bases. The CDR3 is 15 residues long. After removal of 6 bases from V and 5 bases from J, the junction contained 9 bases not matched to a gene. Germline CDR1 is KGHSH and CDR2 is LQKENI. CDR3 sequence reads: CASSPGDSQNEKLFF. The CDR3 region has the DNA TGTGCCAGCTCCCCCGGGGACAGTCAAAATGAAAAACTGTTTTTT.

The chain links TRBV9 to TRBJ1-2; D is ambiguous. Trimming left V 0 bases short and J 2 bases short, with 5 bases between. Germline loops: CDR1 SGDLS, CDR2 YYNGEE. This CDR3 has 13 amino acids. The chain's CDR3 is CASSVGWNYGYTF. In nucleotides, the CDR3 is TGTGCCAGCAGCGTAGGCTGGAACTATGGCTACACCTTC.

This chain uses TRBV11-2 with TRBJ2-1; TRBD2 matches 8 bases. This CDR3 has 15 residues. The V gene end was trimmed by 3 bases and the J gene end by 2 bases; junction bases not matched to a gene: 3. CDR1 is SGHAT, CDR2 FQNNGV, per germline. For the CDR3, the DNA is TGTGCCAGCAGCTTTGCGGGACTAGCCTACAATGAGCAGTTCTTC. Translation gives CASSFAGLAYNEQFF. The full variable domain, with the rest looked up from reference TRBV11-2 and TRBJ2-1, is EAGVAQSPRYKIIEKRQSVAFWCNPISGHATLYWYQQILGQGPKLLIQFQNNGVVDDSQLPKDRFSAERLKGVDSTLKIQPAKLEDSAVYLCASSFAGLAYNEQFFGPGTRLTVL.

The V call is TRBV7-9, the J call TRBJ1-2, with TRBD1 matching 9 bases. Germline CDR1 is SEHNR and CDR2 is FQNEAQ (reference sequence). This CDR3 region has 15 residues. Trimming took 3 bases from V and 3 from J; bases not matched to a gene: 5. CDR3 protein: CASSFPGQGDYGYTF. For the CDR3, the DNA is TGTGCCAGCAGCTTCCCGGGACAGGGAGACTATGGCTACACCTTC.

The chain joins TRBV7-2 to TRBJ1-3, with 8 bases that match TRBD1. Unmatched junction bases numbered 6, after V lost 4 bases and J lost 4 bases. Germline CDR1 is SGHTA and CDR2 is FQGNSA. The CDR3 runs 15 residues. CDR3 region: CASSSQGAPGNTIYF. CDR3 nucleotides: TGTGCCAGCAGCTCTCAGGGGGCGCCCGGAAACACCATATATTTT.

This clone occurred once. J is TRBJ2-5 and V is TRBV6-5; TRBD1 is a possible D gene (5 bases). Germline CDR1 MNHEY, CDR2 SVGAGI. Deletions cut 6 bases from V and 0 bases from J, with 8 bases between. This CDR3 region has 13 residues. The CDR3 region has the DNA TGTGCCAGCAGCCCCAGGGACCAAGAGACCCAGTACTTC. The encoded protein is CASSPRDQETQYF.

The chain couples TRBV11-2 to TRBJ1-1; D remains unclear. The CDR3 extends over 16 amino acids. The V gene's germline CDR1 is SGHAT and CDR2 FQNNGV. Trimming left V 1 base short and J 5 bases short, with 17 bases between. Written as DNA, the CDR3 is TGTGCCAGCAGCTTAGGAGGAGCACGGGGTCGGACTGAAGCTTTCTTT. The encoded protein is CASSLGGARGRTEAFF.

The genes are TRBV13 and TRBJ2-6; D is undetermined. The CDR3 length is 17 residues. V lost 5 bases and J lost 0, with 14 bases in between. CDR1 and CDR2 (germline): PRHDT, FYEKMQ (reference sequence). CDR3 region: CASSHTMGRSGANVLTF. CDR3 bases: TGTGCCAGCAGCCACACGATGGGCCGCTCTGGGGCCAACGTCCTGACTTTC.

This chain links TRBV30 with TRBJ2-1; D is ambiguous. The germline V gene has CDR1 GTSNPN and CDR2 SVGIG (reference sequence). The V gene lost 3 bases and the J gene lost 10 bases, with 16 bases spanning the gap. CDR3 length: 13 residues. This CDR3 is CAWSLPGLQEQFF. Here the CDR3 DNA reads TGTGCCTGGAGCCTCCCGGGCCTCCAAGAGCAGTTCTTC.

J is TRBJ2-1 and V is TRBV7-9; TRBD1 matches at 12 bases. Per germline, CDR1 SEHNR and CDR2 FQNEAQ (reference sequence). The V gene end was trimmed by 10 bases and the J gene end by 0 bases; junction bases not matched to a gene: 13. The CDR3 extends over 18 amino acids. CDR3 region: CATLLGTGGNSSYNEQFF. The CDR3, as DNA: TGTGCCACCCTGCTAGGGACAGGGGGCAATAGCTCCTACAATGAGCAGTTCTTC.

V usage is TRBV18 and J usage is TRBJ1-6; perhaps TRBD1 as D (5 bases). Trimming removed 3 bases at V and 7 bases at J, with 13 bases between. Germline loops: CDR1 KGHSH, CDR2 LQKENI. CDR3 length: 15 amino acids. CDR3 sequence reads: CASSPTGTENSPLHF. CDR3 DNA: TGTGCCAGCTCACCCACTGGGACGGAAAATTCACCCCTCCACTTT.

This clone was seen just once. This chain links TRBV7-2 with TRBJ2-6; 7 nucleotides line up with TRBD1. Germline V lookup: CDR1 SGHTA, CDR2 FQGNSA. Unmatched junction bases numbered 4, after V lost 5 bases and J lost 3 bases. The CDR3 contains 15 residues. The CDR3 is CASSRTGDGANVLTF. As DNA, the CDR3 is TGTGCCAGCAGCCGGACAGGAGATGGGGCCAACGTCCTGACTTTC. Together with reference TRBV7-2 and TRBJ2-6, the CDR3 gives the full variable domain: GAGVSQSPSNKVTEKGKDVELRCDPISGHTALYWYRQSLGQGLEFLIYFQGNSAPDKSGLPSDRFSAERTGGSVSTLTIQRTQQEDSAVYLCASSRTGDGANVLTFGAGSRLTVL.

The CDR3 DNA follows: TGTGCCAGCAGCTTGGGGACTCAACCCGAAGCTTTCTTT. Encoded protein: CASSLGTQPEAFF. The chain employs TRBV5-4 and TRBJ1-1; the D is unclear. The CDR3 totals 13 residues. Per the germline V gene, CDR1 is SGHNT and CDR2 is YYREEE (reference sequence). V was shortened by 0 bases and J by 8 bases, with 11 bases between the two germline ends.

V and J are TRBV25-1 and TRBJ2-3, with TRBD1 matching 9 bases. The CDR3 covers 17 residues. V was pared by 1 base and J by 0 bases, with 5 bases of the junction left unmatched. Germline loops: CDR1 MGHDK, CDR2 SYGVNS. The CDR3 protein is CASSEWFGQGSTDTQYF. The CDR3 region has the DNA TGTGCCAGCAGTGAATGGTTTGGACAGGGGAGCACAGATACGCAGTATTTT.

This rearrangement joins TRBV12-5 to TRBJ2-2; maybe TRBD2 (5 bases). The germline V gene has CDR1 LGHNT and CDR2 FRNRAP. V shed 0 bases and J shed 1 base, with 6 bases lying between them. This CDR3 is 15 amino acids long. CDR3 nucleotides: TGTGCTAGTGGTTTGGTACTAGGGAACACCGGGGAGCTGTTTTTT. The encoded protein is CASGLVLGNTGELFF.